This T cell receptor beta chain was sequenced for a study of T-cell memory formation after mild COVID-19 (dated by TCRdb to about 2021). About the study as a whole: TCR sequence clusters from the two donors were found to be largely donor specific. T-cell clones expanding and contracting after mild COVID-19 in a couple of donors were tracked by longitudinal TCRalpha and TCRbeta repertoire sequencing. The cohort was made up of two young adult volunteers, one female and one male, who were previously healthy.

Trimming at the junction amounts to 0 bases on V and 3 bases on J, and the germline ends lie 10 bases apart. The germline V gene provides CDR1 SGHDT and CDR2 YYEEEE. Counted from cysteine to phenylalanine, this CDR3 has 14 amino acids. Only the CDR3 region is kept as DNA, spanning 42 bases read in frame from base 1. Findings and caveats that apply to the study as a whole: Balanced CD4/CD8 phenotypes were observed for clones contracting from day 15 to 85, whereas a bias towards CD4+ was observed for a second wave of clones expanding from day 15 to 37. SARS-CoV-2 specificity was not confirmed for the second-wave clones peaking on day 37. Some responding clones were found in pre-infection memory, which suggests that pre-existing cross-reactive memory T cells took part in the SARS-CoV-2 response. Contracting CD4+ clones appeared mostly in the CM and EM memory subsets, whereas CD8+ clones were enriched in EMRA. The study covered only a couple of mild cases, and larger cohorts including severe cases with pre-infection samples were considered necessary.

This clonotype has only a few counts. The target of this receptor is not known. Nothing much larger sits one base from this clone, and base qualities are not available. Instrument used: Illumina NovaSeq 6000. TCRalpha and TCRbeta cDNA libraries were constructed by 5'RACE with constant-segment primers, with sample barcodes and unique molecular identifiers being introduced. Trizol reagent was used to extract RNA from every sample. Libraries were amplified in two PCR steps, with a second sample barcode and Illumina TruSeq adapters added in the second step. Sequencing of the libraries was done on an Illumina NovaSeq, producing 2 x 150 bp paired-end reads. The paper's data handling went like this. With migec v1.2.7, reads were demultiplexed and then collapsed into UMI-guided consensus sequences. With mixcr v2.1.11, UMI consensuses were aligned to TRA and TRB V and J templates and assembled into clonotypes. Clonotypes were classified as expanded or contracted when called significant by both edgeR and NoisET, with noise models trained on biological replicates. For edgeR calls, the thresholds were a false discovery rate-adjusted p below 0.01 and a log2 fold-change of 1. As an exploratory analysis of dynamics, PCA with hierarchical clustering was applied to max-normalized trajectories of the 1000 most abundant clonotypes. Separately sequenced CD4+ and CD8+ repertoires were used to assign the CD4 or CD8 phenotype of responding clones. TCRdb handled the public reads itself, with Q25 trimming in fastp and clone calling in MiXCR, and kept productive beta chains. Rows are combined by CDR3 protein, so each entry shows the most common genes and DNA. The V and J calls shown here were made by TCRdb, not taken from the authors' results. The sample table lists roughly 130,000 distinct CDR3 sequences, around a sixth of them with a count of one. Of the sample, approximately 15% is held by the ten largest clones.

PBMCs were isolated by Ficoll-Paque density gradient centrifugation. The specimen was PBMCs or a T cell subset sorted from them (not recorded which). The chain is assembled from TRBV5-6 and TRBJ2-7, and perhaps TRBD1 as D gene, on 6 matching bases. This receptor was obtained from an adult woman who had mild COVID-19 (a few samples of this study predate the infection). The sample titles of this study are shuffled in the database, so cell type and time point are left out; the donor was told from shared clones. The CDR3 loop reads CASSLDRAHYEQYF. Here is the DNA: TGTGCCAGCAGCTTGGACAGGGCCCACTACGAGCAGTACTTC.